The 29 T cell receptor beta chains given below trace back to one sample, sequenced in a study of monozygotic twins with inflammatory bowel disease. TCRdb reprocessed the 5' RACE reads and stores each CDR3 protein as one record, lacking DNA. The sample totals about 160,000 distinct CDR3 sequences. Sequencing input: blood. Receptors were obtained from a human donor with ulcerative colitis or Crohn's disease, or a healthy co-twin of an affected twin (not recorded which).

The chain links TRBV19 to TRBJ2-4; TCRdb outputs TRBD1, but without DNA this stays unchecked. Germline V lookup: CDR1 LNHDA, CDR2 SQIVND (reference sequence). The CDR3 loop spans 14 amino acids. The CDR3 region is CASSIGDGKNIQYF.

The V call is TRBV20-1, the J call TRBJ1-1; TCRdb lists TRBD1, though no DNA is available to test this call. This CDR3 comprises 14 residues. CDR1 DFQATT and CDR2 SNEGSKA come from the germline V gene (reference sequence). The CDR3 is CSARFGTGGTEAFF.

V usage is TRBV7-9 and J usage is TRBJ1-3. The CDR3 covers 15 residues. The germline V gene encodes CDR1 SEHNR and CDR2 FQNEAQ (reference sequence). The CDR3 sequence: CASSAGRISGNTIYF.

CDR3: CSASPPDLNTEAFF. The chain employs TRBV20-1 and TRBJ1-1. The CDR3 length is 14 residues. Germline V lookup: CDR1 DFQATT, CDR2 SNEGSKA (reference sequence).

The CDR3 sequence: CASSSDTFSGNTIYF. The chain is built from TRBV7-9 and TRBJ1-3. This CDR3 has 15 residues. Germline values: CDR1 SEHNR, CDR2 FQNEAQ (reference sequence).

The chain has TRBV5-1 and TRBJ1-1; TCRdb calls TRBD1, which cannot be checked without DNA. The germline CDR1 and CDR2 sequences are SGHRS and YFSETQ. CDR3 length: 14 amino acids. CDR3 sequence reads: CASIPGGVGTEAFF.

The CDR3 loop reads CASSRGTRGYMNTGELFF. J is TRBJ2-2 and V is TRBV4-3; no DNA is available, so the TRBD2 call from TCRdb remains unchecked. This CDR3 contains 18 residues. Germline lookup yields CDR1 LGHNA and CDR2 YSLEER.

V gene TRBV5-1 combines with J gene TRBJ1-2. The germline CDR1 and CDR2 sequences are SGHRS and YFSETQ. The CDR3 totals 14 residues. The CDR3 sequence: CASSLGAEHYGYTF.

This chain joins TRBV15 and TRBJ1-3; as DNA is missing, the TRBD1 call by TCRdb cannot be tested. CDR3 length equals 22 residues. Germline CDR1 reads LNHNV; CDR2 reads YYDKDF (reference sequence). CDR3 protein: CATSRDHRPRGTGGSGGNTIYF.

CDR3 amino acids: CASTQGPDTQYF. The chain carries TRBV28 and TRBJ2-3; TCRdb lists TRBD1, though no DNA is available to test this call. Germline V lookup: CDR1 MDHEN, CDR2 SYDVKM. CDR3 length equals 12 residues.

The rearrangement links TRBV20-1 to TRBJ1-5. There are 13 residues in the CDR3. Per the germline V gene, CDR1 is DFQATT and CDR2 is SNEGSKA (reference sequence). The CDR3 sequence: CSARVRGDQPQHF.

The V call is TRBV18, the J call TRBJ2-1; no DNA is available, so the TRBD1 call from TCRdb remains unchecked. CDR1 KGHSH and CDR2 LQKENI come from the germline V gene. This CDR3 has 15 amino acids. The CDR3 region is CASSESGGGYNEQFF.

The V and J genes are TRBV5-5 and TRBJ1-1; TCRdb gives TRBD1 as the D gene, but with no DNA this cannot be confirmed. The germline gives CDR1 SGHKS, CDR2 YYEKEE (reference sequence). The CDR3 runs 14 residues. CDR3 sequence reads: CASSVLQGSTEAFF.

The chain is built from TRBV12-3 or TRBV12-4 and TRBJ1-4. There are 11 residues in the CDR3. This CDR3 reads CASTGGEKLFF.

The chain combines TRBV5-1 with TRBJ2-7; absent DNA, TCRdb's TRBD1 call cannot be checked. Germline CDR1 SGHRS, CDR2 YFSETQ. The CDR3 totals 14 residues. Here the CDR3 reads CASSREGTGFEQYF.

V usage is TRBV6-1 and J usage is TRBJ1-2; TCRdb designates TRBD1, a call that cannot be tested without DNA. The germline CDR1 and CDR2 sequences are MNHNS and SASEGT. The CDR3 sequence is 15 residues long. Here the CDR3 reads CASSPQDRVTSGYTF.

The CDR3 sequence is CASSPAEGVGYEQYF. The chain combines TRBV6-2 or TRBV6-3 with TRBJ2-7; the D gene TCRdb calls, TRBD2, cannot be checked with no DNA. In germline, CDR1 is MNHEY, CDR2 SVGEGT. This CDR3 has 15 residues.

V usage is TRBV20-1 and J usage is TRBJ2-7; TCRdb lists TRBD2, though no DNA is available to test this call. CDR3 length: 16 amino acids. Germline lookup yields CDR1 DFQATT and CDR2 SNEGSKA (reference sequence). The CDR3 here is CSARASGGPLGYEQYF.

V and J are TRBV20-1 and TRBJ2-3; TCRdb's D call of TRBD1 is untestable without DNA. The CDR3 contains 17 residues. CDR1 is DFQATT and CDR2 is SNEGSKA in the germline V gene (reference sequence). CDR3 amino acids: CSARDAVGGLSTDTQYF.

The chain has TRBV5-1 and TRBJ2-7; the D call from TCRdb, TRBD2, cannot be confirmed without DNA. Germline loops: CDR1 SGHRS, CDR2 YFSETQ. CDR3 length equals 18 residues. This CDR3 is CASSQGLAGGFSSYEQYF.

The chain is built from TRBV7-2 and TRBJ1-6; the D gene TCRdb calls, TRBD1, cannot be checked with no DNA. This CDR3 has 15 amino acids. Germline V gene sequence: CDR1 SGHTA, CDR2 FQGNSA. The CDR3 region is CASSLTGTDNSPLHF. Supplemented by reference TRBV7-2 and TRBJ1-6, the full variable domain reads GAGVSQSPSNKVTEKGKDVELRCDPISGHTALYWYRQSLGQGLEFLIYFQGNSAPDKSGLPSDRFSAERTGGSVSTLTIQRTQQEDSAVYLCASSLTGTDNSPLHFGNGTRLTVT.

The chain carries TRBV20-1 and TRBJ2-1; TCRdb selects TRBD1, and the lack of DNA leaves this call unchecked. The CDR3 runs to 14 residues. Germline assignment: CDR1 DFQATT and CDR2 SNEGSKA (reference sequence). CDR3 residues: CSAKRGGSYNEQFF.

The CDR3 protein is CASSLGNIRPNEQFF. The chain uses TRBV13 and TRBJ2-1. Germline CDR1 is PRHDT and CDR2 is FYEKMQ (reference sequence). The length of the CDR3 is 15 residues.

V is TRBV2 and J is TRBJ1-6. The length of the CDR3 is 13 residues. In germline, CDR1 is SNHLY, CDR2 FYNNEI. CDR3 in amino acids: CASSEVGISPLHF.

The J gene is TRBJ2-1, the V gene TRBV5-1; there is no DNA to check the TCRdb D call of TRBD2. This CDR3 region has 16 residues. The germline CDR1 and CDR2 sequences are SGHRS and YFSETQ. The CDR3 here is CASSLEGLAGVNEQFF.

The chain joins TRBV7-9 to TRBJ2-1; TCRdb gives TRBD1 as the D gene, but with no DNA this cannot be confirmed. CDR1 is SEHNR and CDR2 is FQNEAQ in the germline V gene (reference sequence). This CDR3 has 14 residues. The CDR3 protein is CASSSGQLNNEQFF.

The chain recombines TRBV3-1 with TRBJ2-3; with no DNA, the TCRdb D assignment of TRBD1 cannot be verified. The CDR3 runs to 16 residues. Germline CDR1 is LGHDT and CDR2 is YNNKEL (reference sequence). CDR3 region: CASSHRRGLPGDTQYF.

CDR3 residues: CASSGPSGGQETQYF. The V and J genes are TRBV2 and TRBJ2-5; the TCRdb D gene call, TRBD1, has no DNA to confirm it. This CDR3 region has 15 residues. Germline V gene data show CDR1 as SNHLY and CDR2 as FYNNEI.

The rearrangement joins TRBV20-1 to TRBJ2-7; TCRdb lists TRBD2, though no DNA is available to test this call. CDR1 is DFQATT and CDR2 is SNEGSKA in the germline V gene (reference sequence). This CDR3 comprises 15 residues. The CDR3 sequence is CSARDRQGLLYEQYF.